This T cell receptor (beta chain) was recorded in a study of cytomegalovirus exposure and HLA in healthy donors. Per the germline V gene, CDR1 is SGDLS and CDR2 is YYNGEE. With V trimmed by 4 bases and J by 3 bases, 3 bases remained unmatched. The CDR3 totals 14 residues. Regarding this clone: Antigen unknown.

Study-level findings and limits: Among TCR beta chains, those listed as cytomegalovirus-associated numbered over 150. Both high specificity and high sensitivity reportedly marked the classifier's diagnosis of cytomegalovirus status.

This PCR relied on a set of 60 Vbeta primers and 13 Jbeta primers. Method: immunoSEQ multiplex PCR; TCRdb's copy keeps in-frame clones and lacks some. The table shows about 200,000 clones, with 75% to 80% occurring only once. Sequencing was carried out using PBMCs. The TCR was taken from a man between 18 and 29 years old in good health and CMV-seronegative. This chain links TRBV9 with TRBJ2-2; 7 nucleotides agree with TRBD2. The CDR3 DNA reads as TGTGCCAGCAGCTCGGGACTATACACCGGGGAGCTGTTTTTT. The encoded protein is CASSSGLYTGELFF.